The 7 T cell receptor beta chains presented below share a single source sample, sequenced in a study of cytomegalovirus exposure and HLA in healthy donors (dated by TCRdb to 2015 to 2018). Libraries were made using the immunoSEQ multiplex PCR assay. This immuneACCESS table, as held by TCRdb, lists in-frame sequences with V and J called but not all clones. Of the missing ones, under half trace to an unresolved V gene in checked studies; the others have no known cause. A total of 200,000 or so clones appear in this sample, roughly 84% of them only once. The ten largest clones add up to 10% to 15% of the sample. What was sequenced was PBMCs. These receptors came from a woman aged 25 to 39 in good health and CMV-seropositive.

The chain is built from TRBV11-2 and TRBJ1-2; no clear D gene. V lost 0 bases to trimming and J lost 0 bases, with 8 bases between them. The V gene's germline CDR1 is SGHAT and CDR2 FQNNGV. There are 15 residues in the CDR3. CDR3: CASSLDPGSNYGYTF. In nucleotides, the CDR3 is TGTGCCAGCAGCTTAGATCCAGGATCTAACTATGGCTACACCTTC.

The V call is TRBV28, the J call TRBJ1-2; no clear D. This CDR3 comprises 14 residues. Deletions cut 3 bases from V and 4 bases from J, with 12 bases between. The germline V gene encodes CDR1 MDHEN and CDR2 SYDVKM. CDR3 residues: CASSFTSLGYGYTF. The CDR3 DNA follows: TGTGCCAGCAGTTTTACCTCCCTCGGCTATGGCTACACCTTC.

Only one count was recorded for this clone. The V gene is TRBV25-1, the J gene TRBJ2-5; D gene uncertain. CDR1 is MGHDK, CDR2 SYGVNS, per germline. The CDR3 consists of 15 residues. Trimming cost V 2 bases and J 2 bases, with 12 bases left between them. CDR3 region: CASSEMGQGQETQYF. Written as DNA, the CDR3 is TGTGCCAGCAGTGAAATGGGCCAAGGTCAAGAGACCCAGTACTTC.

The rearrangement uses TRBV13 and TRBJ1-1; D gene ambiguous. The CDR3 consists of 14 residues. The V end lost 4 bases, the J end lost 1 base, and 10 bases lay between the germline ends. Germline assignment: CDR1 PRHDT and CDR2 FYEKMQ (reference sequence). This CDR3 reads CASSYYTPNTEAFF. CDR3 DNA: TGTGCCAGCAGCTACTACACGCCGAACACTGAAGCTTTCTTT.

V and J are TRBV5-1 and TRBJ2-7; 8 nucleotides agree with TRBD1. Trimming removed 4 bases from V and 5 bases from J; junction bases left unmatched: 8. Germline-derived CDR1 and CDR2 are SGHRS and YFSETQ. This CDR3 contains 14 residues. The CDR3 coding sequence is TGCGCCAGCAGCGTAGGACAGGGCTTCGACGAGCAGTACTTC. Protein sequence: CASSVGQGFDEQYF.

The genes are TRBV5-4 and TRBJ2-7; 8 nucleotides match TRBD1. The germline CDR1 and CDR2 sequences are SGHNT and YYREEE (reference sequence). V was clipped by 4 bases and J by 2 bases; unmatched bases: 8. This CDR3 spans 15 amino acids. The CDR3 DNA sequence: TGTGCCAGCAGCCGAGCCGGGACAGGCGCCTACGAGCAGTACTTC. It yields the protein CASSRAGTGAYEQYF.

A few counts support this clone. The chain has TRBV5-1 and TRBJ2-2, with D perhaps matching TRBD1 (6 bases). V was trimmed by 4 bases and J by 5 bases, leaving 15 bases between them. The CDR3 sequence is 15 residues long. Looked up from germline, CDR1 is SGHRS and CDR2 is YFSETQ. In DNA, the CDR3 is TGCGCCAGCAGCCCAGGGGCTAGCTCTACCGGGGAGCTGTTTTTT. Its protein product is CASSPGASSTGELFF. Full variable domain (missing parts from reference TRBV5-1 and TRBJ2-2): KAGVTQTPRYLIKTRGQQVTLSCSPISGHRSVSWYQQTPGQGLQFLFEYFSETQRNKGNFPGRFSGRQFSNSRSEMNVSTLELGDSALYLCASSPGASSTGELFFGEGSRLTVL.